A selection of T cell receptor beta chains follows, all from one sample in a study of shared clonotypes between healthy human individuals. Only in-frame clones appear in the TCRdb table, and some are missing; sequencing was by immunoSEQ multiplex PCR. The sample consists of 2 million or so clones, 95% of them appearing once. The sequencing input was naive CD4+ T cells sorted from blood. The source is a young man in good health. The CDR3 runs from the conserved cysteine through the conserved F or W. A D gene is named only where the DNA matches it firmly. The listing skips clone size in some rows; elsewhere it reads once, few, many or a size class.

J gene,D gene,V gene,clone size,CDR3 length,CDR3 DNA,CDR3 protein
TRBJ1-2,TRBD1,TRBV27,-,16,TGTGCCAGCACCTCAACTGTCCGGGACAGGGGGCGCGGCTACACCTTC,CASTSTVRDRGRGYTF
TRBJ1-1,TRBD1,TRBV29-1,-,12,TGCAGCGTTGTAAGTGACAGGGGGAACGCTTTCTTT,CSVVSDRGNAFF
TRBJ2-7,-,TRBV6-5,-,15,TGTGCCAGCAGTTACTCAGAGCGTAGTACCTACGAGCAGTACTTC,CASSYSERSTYEQYF
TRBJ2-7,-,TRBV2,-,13,TGTGCCAGCACGACGGGACAATCCTACGAGCAGTACTTC,CASTTGQSYEQYF
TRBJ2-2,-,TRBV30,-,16,TGTGCCTGGAAAGTTGGATTAATCTCGAACACCGGGGAGCTGTTTTTT,CAWKVGLISNTGELFF
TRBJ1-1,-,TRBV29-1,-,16,TGCAGCGTTGAAGATCCAGTCGGGACTTCCTCTCGCGCGGCTTTCTTT,CSVEDPVGTSSRAAFF
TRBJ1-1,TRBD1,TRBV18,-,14,TGTGCCAGCTCGGAAACACAGGGGGACACTGAAGCTTTCTTT,CASSETQGDTEAFF
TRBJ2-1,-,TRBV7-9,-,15,TGTGCCAGCAGCTTAGCAGCCCCCGGGTATCGGGCGTCGTTCTTC,CASSLAAPGYRASFF
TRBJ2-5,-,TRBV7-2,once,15,TGTGCCAGCAGCGCCCGGACAGTGGTGAAGGGGACCCAGTACTTC,CASSARTVVKGTQYF
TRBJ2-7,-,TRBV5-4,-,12,TGTGCCAGCAGCGATGGACTGTACGAGCAGTACTTC,CASSDGLYEQYF
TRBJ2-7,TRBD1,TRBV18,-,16,TGTGCCAGCTCACGGGCGCCGGGACAGATCTCCTACGAGCAGTACTTC,CASSRAPGQISYEQYF
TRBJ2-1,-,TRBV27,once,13,TGTGCCAGCAGTTCTAGGGATAGTGGTGAGCAGTTCTTC,CASSSRDSGEQFF
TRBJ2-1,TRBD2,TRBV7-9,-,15,TGTGCCAGCAGCACGAACCGGGGGACTAGTAATGAGCAGTTCTTC,CASSTNRGTSNEQFF
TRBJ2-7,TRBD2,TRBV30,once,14,TGTGCCTGGGTTAAAGCGGGAGGTACCTACGAGCAGTACTTC,CAWVKAGGTYEQYF
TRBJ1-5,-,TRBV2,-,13,TGTGCCAGCAGAGGGGGGGTCCATCAGCCCCAGCATTTT,CASRGGVHQPQHF
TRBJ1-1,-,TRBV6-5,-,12,TGTGCCAGCAGTTACGGGTCACACGGGGAAATCTTT,CASSYGSHGEIF
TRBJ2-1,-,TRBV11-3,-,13,TGTGCCAGCAGCTTAAGGACTACCAATGAGCAGTTCTTC,CASSLRTTNEQFF
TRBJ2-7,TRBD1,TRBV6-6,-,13,TGTGCCAGTGGACAGGGCGCGTCCTACGAGCAGTACTTC,CASGQGASYEQYF
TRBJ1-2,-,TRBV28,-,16,TGTGCCAGCAGCCGGCCGGGGGGGGCGCAGAACTATGGCTACACCTTC,CASSRPGGAQNYGYTF
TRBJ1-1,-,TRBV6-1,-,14,TGTGCCAGCAACCCACTGGGGTGGGGCACTGAAGCTTTCTTT,CASNPLGWGTEAFF
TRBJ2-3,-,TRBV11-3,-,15,TGTGCCAGCAGCTTAGGGCTGGGCGGCCCAGATACGCAGTATTTT,CASSLGLGGPDTQYF
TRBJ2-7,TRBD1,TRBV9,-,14,TGTGCCAGCAGCAAACGGGACAGTACCTACGAGCAGTACTTC,CASSKRDSTYEQYF
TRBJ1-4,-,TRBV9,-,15,TGTGCCAGCAGCGAGGGGGATCCCACTAATGAAAAACTGTTTTTT,CASSEGDPTNEKLFF
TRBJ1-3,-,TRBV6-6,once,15,TGTGCCAGCAGACTGGACAGCAACTCTGGAAACACCATATATTTT,CASRLDSNSGNTIYF
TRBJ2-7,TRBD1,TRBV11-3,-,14,TGTGCTGGCGGACAGGGGGGATTCTCCTACGAGCAGTACTTC,CAGGQGGFSYEQYF
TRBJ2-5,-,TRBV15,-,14,TGTGCCACCAGCAGAGATGAGGGGGGTGAGACCCAGTACTTC,CATSRDEGGETQYF
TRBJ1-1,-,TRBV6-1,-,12,TGTGCCAGCAGTGACCATGTCGTCGGAGCTTTCTTT,CASSDHVVGAFF
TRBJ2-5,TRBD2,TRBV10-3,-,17,TGTGCCATCAGTGAGTCAGGACTAGCGGGGGGAAAAGAGACCCAGTACTTC,CAISESGLAGGKETQYF
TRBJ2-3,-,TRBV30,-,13,TGTGCCTGGAGCAAGGGGTTGACAGATACGCAGTATTTT,CAWSKGLTDTQYF
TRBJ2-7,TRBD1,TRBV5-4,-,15,TGTGCCAGCAGCCCGGACAGGGGGCGCGTCTACGAGCAGTACTTC,CASSPDRGRVYEQYF